This TCR beta chain was sequenced in a study of blood T cells in healthy people across ages. A minimum of 6 million PBMCs was isolated per sample. Germline V gene sequence: CDR1 MGHRA, CDR2 YSYEKL. The CDR3 runs to 17 residues. The V end was cut by 0 bases, the J end by 3 bases, with 15 bases between. Study results and caveats: In older individuals, TCR beta diversity per million T cells was lower, falling roughly linearly with age.

Details on this clonotype: Antigen: not known.

A sample-barcoded 5' primer and a J-beta primer mix were used in a second PCR of about 6 to 12 cycles. There were at least 3 million CDR3-containing paired-end reads obtained from each sample. One entry per CDR3 protein results from TCRdb running MiXCR on the 5' RACE reads. The sample gives about 1.8 million distinct CDR3 sequences, about 50% of which show up once; 2.1% is in the top ten. The chain links TRBV4-1 to TRBJ2-1; D might be TRBD2 (7 bases). The origin of this receptor is a woman aged 40 to 50 in good health. Sequenced input: blood. CDR3 bases: TGCGCCAGCAGCCAAGATACGGCGGGGGCCAGCTACAATGAGCAGTTCTTC. Its translation: CASSQDTAGASYNEQFF.